Each of the 17 T cell receptor beta chains below was sequenced from the same sample in a study of blood T cell repertoires in COVID-19. TCRdb keeps only in-frame clones here, not all; method: immunoSEQ multiplex PCR. In the table there are around 300,000 clones, roughly 86% of which are singletons. Sequenced sample: PBMCs or T cells enriched from blood (not recorded which). Receptors originate from a woman under 40 who had recovered from COVID-19.

The chain carries TRBV5-6 and TRBJ1-3, with D unclear. V lost 2 bases and J lost 0, with 3 bases in between. CDR3 length: 13 residues. Germline V gene sequence: CDR1 SGHDT, CDR2 YYEEEE. In DNA form, the CDR3 reads TGTGCCAGCAGCTTCTACTCTGGAAACACCATATATTTT. Translating it yields CASSFYSGNTIYF.

The V gene is TRBV5-1, the J gene TRBJ2-7; D is perhaps TRBD2 (6 bases). The V gene lost 0 bases and the J gene lost 3 bases, with 10 bases spanning the gap. Germline V gene lookup returns CDR1 SGHRS and CDR2 YFSETQ. This CDR3 contains 14 residues. CDR3 sequence reads: CASSLGGAYYEQYF. CDR3 nucleotides: TGCGCCAGCAGCTTGGGCGGGGCATACTACGAGCAGTACTTC.

This rearrangement joins TRBV14 to TRBJ2-2; D gene uncertain. Germline V lookup: CDR1 SGHDN, CDR2 FVKESK. CDR3 size: 14 residues. Trimming left V 4 bases short and J 0 bases short, with 6 bases between. CDR3 amino acids: CASSPSANTGELFF. Here the CDR3 DNA reads TGTGCCAGCAGCCCCTCCGCGAACACCGGGGAGCTGTTTTTT.

The gene calls are TRBV7-9 and TRBJ1-1, with 11 bases fitting TRBD1. Germline CDR1 SEHNR, CDR2 FQNEAQ (reference sequence). The CDR3 is 16 residues long. The V and J ends lost 5 bases and 5 bases, in that order; junction bases with no gene match: 10. CDR3 DNA: TGTGCCAGCAGCCCCGGGACAGGGGGTGTACCTACTGAAGCTTTCTTT. This sequence encodes CASSPGTGGVPTEAFF.

The chain has TRBV6-5 and TRBJ2-7, with a tentative D call TRBD1 (5 bases). The germline CDR1 and CDR2 sequences are MNHEY and SVGAGI. The CDR3 spans 16 residues. Trimming left V 0 bases short and J 4 bases short, with 16 bases between. CDR3 region: CASSYSRPGIGYEQYF. DNA for the CDR3: TGTGCCAGCAGTTACTCGCGCCCAGGGATCGGTTACGAGCAGTACTTC.

This clone turned up a few times. The rearrangement joins TRBV5-4 to TRBJ2-2, with D possibly matching TRBD2 (5 bases). V was clipped by 0 bases and J by 0 bases, with 6 bases between them. This CDR3 contains 15 residues. Germline CDR1 and CDR2: SGHNT and YYREEE (reference sequence). Here the CDR3 reads CASSLELANTGELFF. The CDR3 DNA follows: TGTGCCAGCAGCTTGGAACTAGCGAACACCGGGGAGCTGTTTTTT.

This chain joins TRBV27 and TRBJ2-3, with D possibly matching TRBD2 (6 bases). V was shortened by 1 base and J by 10 bases, with 12 bases between the two germline ends. The germline V gene encodes CDR1 MNHEY and CDR2 SMNVEV (reference sequence). This CDR3 comprises 13 residues. Here the CDR3 reads CASSLYGGISQYF. In nucleotides, the CDR3 is TGTGCCAGCAGTTTATACGGCGGGATATCGCAGTATTTT.

The chain uses TRBV27 and TRBJ1-1, with D maybe TRBD1 (6 bases). This CDR3 spans 19 amino acids. Trimming took off 10 bases at V and 1 base at J, with 31 bases between the two ends. Germline CDR1 MNHEY, CDR2 SMNVEV (reference sequence). The CDR3 sequence is CATRSIRDMLLATNTEAFF. The CDR3 DNA reads TGTGCCACCAGATCCATCAGGGACATGTTGCTGGCTACGAACACTGAAGCTTTCTTT.

The chain joins TRBV7-8 to TRBJ2-7; no clear D gene. V was clipped by 5 bases and J by 1 base, with 18 bases between them. The CDR3 has 16 residues. Germline V gives CDR1 SGHVS, CDR2 FQNEAQ. The CDR3 loop reads CASSPLLRANSYEQYF. The CDR3 DNA follows: TGTGCCAGCAGCCCCCTTTTGCGCGCGAATTCCTACGAGCAGTACTTC. Full variable domain (outside the CDR3, taken from reference TRBV7-8 and TRBJ2-7): GAGVSQSPRYKVAKRGQDVALRCDPISGHVSLFWYQQALGQGPEFLTYFQNEAQLDKSGLPSDRFFAERPEGSVSTLKIQRTQQEDSAVYLCASSPLLRANSYEQYFGPGTRLTVT.

This clone has a single count. The rearrangement uses TRBV27 and TRBJ2-1; 13 bases are a match to TRBD2. This CDR3 region has 15 residues. Per the germline V gene, CDR1 is MNHEY and CDR2 is SMNVEV (reference sequence). J was trimmed by 7 bases and V by 5 bases; bases with no gene match: 5. The CDR3 here is CASSPGTSGANEQFF. In DNA form, the CDR3 reads TGTGCCAGCAGTCCGGGGACTAGCGGGGCTAATGAGCAGTTCTTC.

This clone was seen just once. This chain connects TRBV11-2 to TRBJ2-7; perhaps TRBD2 as D (5 bases). The germline V gene encodes CDR1 SGHAT and CDR2 FQNNGV. V lost 1 base to trimming and J lost 1 base, with 5 bases between them. The CDR3 totals 13 residues. The CDR3 region is CASSLGRSYEQYF. The CDR3, as DNA: TGTGCCAGCAGCTTAGGGAGGTCCTACGAGCAGTACTTC.

About this clone: Other nucleotide sequences from this sample produce the same CDR3. V gene TRBV3-1 (or the pseudogene TRBV3-2) combines with J gene TRBJ2-1, with D possibly TRBD2 on 6 matching bases. The CDR3 spans 16 residues. Deletions cut 0 bases from V and 0 bases from J, with 9 bases between. CDR1 and CDR2 (germline): LGHDT, YNNKEL (reference sequence). CDR3 bases: TGTGCCAGCAGCCAAGATTTAGCGGCCTCCTACAATGAGCAGTTCTTC. This gives the protein CASSQDLAASYNEQFF.

This clone was counted only a few times. The chain uses TRBV4-1 and TRBJ2-3; 9 bases are a match to TRBD2. After removal of 0 bases from V and 4 bases from J, the junction contained 11 bases not matched to a gene. Germline V gives CDR1 MGHRA, CDR2 YSYEKL. The CDR3 totals 18 residues. CDR3 protein: CASSQDIAGEVSADTQYF. The CDR3 coding sequence is TGCGCCAGCAGCCAAGACATAGCGGGAGAAGTGTCGGCAGATACGCAGTATTTT.

This clone was seen only once. V gene TRBV6-5 combines with J gene TRBJ2-1; D is undetermined. Trimming shortened V by 3 bases and J by 10 bases, and 7 bases separated the two germline ends. Germline lookup yields CDR1 MNHEY and CDR2 SVGAGI. CDR3 size: 11 residues. The DNA for the CDR3 is TGTGCCAGCAGTTATACGACAGAGCAGTTCTTC. Amino acids: CASSYTTEQFF.

This clone was detected only once. This chain's CDR3 is CASSQGRGGTTEAFF. The CDR3 nucleotides read TGCGCCAGCAGCCAAGGGCGGGGGGGGACCACTGAAGCTTTCTTT. The V gene is TRBV4-1, the J gene TRBJ1-1; a possible D gene is TRBD1 (5 bases). V lost 1 base and J lost 4, with 13 bases in between. This CDR3 contains 15 residues. Germline CDR1 MGHRA, CDR2 YSYEKL.

The chain is built from TRBV19 and TRBJ1-1, with D hard to call. The CDR3 length is 14 residues. V dropped 6 bases and J dropped 4 bases, with 15 bases sitting between them. Germline CDR1 LNHDA, CDR2 SQIVND (reference sequence). CDR3 loop: CASSPRGDGTEAFF. The CDR3 nucleotides are TGTGCCAGTAGCCCGCGGGGTGATGGCACTGAAGCTTTCTTT.

The V call is TRBV2, the J call TRBJ2-7; 13 bases align to TRBD2. Germline CDR1 and CDR2: SNHLY and FYNNEI. This CDR3 region has 14 residues. Germline trimming cut 6 bases from V and 3 bases from J; bases unmatched to any gene: 2. This CDR3 reads CASSRTSGSYEQYF. In DNA, the CDR3 is TGTGCCAGCAGCCGGACTAGCGGGAGCTACGAGCAGTACTTC.